This T cell receptor (beta chain) is from a study of shared clonotypes between healthy human individuals. V lost 1 base and J lost 5, with 12 bases in between. Germline-derived CDR1 and CDR2 are MGHRA and YSYEKL. The CDR3 is 15 residues long. Splitting of each subset's genomic DNA was done evenly across several immunoSEQ plates. Some clones are missing from TCRdb's copy, which holds only in-frame ones; the method was immunoSEQ multiplex PCR. The table lists about 2 million clones, 85% to 95% of them singletons, with approximately 0.13% in the top ten. Study-wide results and limits: It was observed that about 5% of naive CD4 clonotypes were shared across a handful of donors.

Comment on this clone: Its antigen is still unknown.

This clonotype was sampled from a man younger than 30 in good health. The sequenced material came from naive CD4+ T cells sorted from blood. Subset described: CD45RA+ positively selected. This chain links TRBV4-1 with TRBJ1-5, with D maybe TRBD1 (5 bases). CDR3 sequence: CASSQGGLQDQPQHF. The DNA for the CDR3 is TGCGCCAGCAGCCAAGGGGGGTTACAAGATCAGCCCCAGCATTTT.